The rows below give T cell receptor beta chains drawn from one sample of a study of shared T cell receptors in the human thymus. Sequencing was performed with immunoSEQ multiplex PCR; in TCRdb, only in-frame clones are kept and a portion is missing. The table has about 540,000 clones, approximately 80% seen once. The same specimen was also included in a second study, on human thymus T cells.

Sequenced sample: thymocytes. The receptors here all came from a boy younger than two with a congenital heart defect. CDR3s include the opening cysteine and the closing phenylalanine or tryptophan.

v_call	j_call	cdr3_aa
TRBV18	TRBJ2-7	CASSQPPDRGGEQYF
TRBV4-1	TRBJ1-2	CASSQDEGEVYYGYTF
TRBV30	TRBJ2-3	CAWSHRGGADTQYF
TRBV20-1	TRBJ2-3	CSARLAGGMDF
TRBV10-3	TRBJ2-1	CAISPQLAGITNEQFF
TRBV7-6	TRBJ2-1	CASSLEPLAGVNEQFF
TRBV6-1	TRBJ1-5	CASSERGWNRDRGAYSNQPQHF
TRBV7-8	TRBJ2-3	CASSLRRTPSGGTDTQYF
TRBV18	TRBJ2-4	CASSREPNSKNIQYF
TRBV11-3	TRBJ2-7	CASSQRGYEQYF
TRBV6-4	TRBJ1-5	CASSEGSGQPQHF
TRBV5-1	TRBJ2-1	CASSLVAGAHNEQFF
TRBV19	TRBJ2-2	CASRDRFRETGELFF
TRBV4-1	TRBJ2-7	CASSQALSGSALYEQYF
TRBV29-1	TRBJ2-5	CSVAAEPGNYQETQYF
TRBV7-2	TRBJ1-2	CASSLGFEQPQINYGYTF
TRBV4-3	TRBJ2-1	CASSQNLYSGLAGEQFF
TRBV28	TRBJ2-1	CASSYELANEQFF
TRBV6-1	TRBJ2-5	CASSEARRGLAGVPRWFGETQYF
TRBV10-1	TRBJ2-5	CASSWDREQETQYF
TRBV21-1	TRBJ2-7	CASRLTTSGEREQYF
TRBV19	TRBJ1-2	CASRGTGIWSGPSYAF
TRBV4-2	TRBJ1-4	CASSQETGGVKFGELFF
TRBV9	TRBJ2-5	CASSREEGEETQYF
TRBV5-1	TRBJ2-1	CASSGDRGGLAGVHEQFF
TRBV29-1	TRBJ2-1	CSQLRLSSILGSREGYNEQFF
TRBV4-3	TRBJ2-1	CASSQVARNEQFF
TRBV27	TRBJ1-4	CASSLGVRGINEKLFF
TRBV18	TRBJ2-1	CASSSDRLESYNEQFF
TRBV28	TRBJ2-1	CASSLPSGSINEQFF
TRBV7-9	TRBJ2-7	CASSTLAGASPYEQYF
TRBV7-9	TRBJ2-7	CASSLSWTSGKNEQYF
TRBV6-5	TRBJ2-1	CASSCETSMDEQFF
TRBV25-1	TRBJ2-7	CASSEPDSPSEDEQYF
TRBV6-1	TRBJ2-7	CASGRASYEQYF
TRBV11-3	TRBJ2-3	CASSEREFRPDTQYF
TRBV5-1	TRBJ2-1	CASSSSGRFYNEQFF
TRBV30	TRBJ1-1	CAWSGADREGTEAFF
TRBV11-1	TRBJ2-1	CASSLGAAGGEQFF
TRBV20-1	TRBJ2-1	CSAGSNEQFF
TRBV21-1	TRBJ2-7	CASSTRDRGCYEQYF
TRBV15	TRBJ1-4	CATATGVEEKLFF
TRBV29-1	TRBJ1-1	CSVDPWGGTTEAFF
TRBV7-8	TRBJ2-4	CASSFTGGYRNIQYF
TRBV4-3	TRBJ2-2	CASSQGPGDTGELFF
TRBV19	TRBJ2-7	CASSRTSGRAVYEQYF
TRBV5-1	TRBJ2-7	CASRRWEGPYEQYF
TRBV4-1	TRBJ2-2	CASTERQGDTGELFF
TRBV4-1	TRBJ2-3	CASSQRLAVSDTQYF
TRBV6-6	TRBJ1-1	CASAPGGLPRGTEAFF
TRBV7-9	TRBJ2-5	CASSLELRGSETQYF
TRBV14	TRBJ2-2	CASSQDIDGSGGTGELFF
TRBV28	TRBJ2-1	CASSPNTGLAGPIYNEQFF
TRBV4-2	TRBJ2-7	CASSQGVPSGSLYEQYF
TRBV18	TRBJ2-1	CASSPPGPGLPSNEQFF
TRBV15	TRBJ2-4	CATSRDGRGHKNIQYF
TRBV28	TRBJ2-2	CASSLREGTRNTGELFF
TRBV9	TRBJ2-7	CASSVASGSPDEQYF
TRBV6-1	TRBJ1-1	CASSGVPGQGSGPIPEAFF
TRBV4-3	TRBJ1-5	CASSQDRSGNQPQHF